This T cell receptor (beta chain) was sequenced during a study of blood T cells in healthy people across ages. General observations from the study: Donor CMV status, an unknown factor, possibly confounded changes in expanded clonotypes. Donors of long life had a larger count of naive CD4+ cells and greater diversity than aged donors.

The people who gave samples were healthy Caucasians from Russia, aged roughly 6 to 95. The sample holds a few counts of this clonotype. The antigen is undetermined. A second PCR of roughly 7 to 11 cycles used a sample-barcoded 5' primer and a J-beta primer mix. Individual samples furnished no less than 2.5 million CDR3-containing paired-end reads apiece. TCRdb used MiXCR to reprocess the 5' RACE reads, holding one entry per CDR3 protein. The sample has 1.2 million to 1.5 million distinct CDR3 sequences, roughly 45% seen once; the top ten hold roughly 7.9%. Source material: blood. The receptor comes from a woman aged 18-29 years in good health.

CDR3: CASQATQGAWKKLFF. CDR3 DNA sequence: TGTGCCAGCCAAGCTACGCAGGGGGCGTGGAAAAAACTGTTTTTT. The chain recombines TRBV7-9 with TRBJ1-4, with 8 bases identical to TRBD1. This CDR3 contains 15 residues. Trimming removed 8 bases from V and 9 bases from J; junction bases left unmatched: 14. Germline lookup yields CDR1 SEHNR and CDR2 FQNEAQ (reference sequence).